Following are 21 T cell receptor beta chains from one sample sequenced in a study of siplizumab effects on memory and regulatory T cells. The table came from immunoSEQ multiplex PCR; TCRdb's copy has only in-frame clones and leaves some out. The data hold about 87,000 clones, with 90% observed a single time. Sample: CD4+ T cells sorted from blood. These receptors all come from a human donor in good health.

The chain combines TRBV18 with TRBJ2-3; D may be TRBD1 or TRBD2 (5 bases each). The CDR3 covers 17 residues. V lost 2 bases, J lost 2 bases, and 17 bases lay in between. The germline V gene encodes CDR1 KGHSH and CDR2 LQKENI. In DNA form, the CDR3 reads TGTGCCAGCTCACCAGAGGGGTCCGGGACCGACACAGATACGCAGTATTTT. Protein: CASSPEGSGTDTDTQYF.

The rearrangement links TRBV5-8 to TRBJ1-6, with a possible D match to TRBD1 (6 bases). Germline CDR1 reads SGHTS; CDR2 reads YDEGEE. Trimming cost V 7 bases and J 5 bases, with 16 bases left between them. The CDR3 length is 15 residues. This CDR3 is CASGTGTLDNSPLHF. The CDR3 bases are TGTGCCAGCGGAACGGGGACACTAGATAATTCACCCCTCCACTTT.

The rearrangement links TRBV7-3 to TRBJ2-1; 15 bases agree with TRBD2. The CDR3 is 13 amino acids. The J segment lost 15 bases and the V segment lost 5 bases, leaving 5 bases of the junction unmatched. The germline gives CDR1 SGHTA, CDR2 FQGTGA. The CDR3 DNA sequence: TGTGCCAGCAGCCCAGGACTAGCGGGAGGGCCGTTCTTC. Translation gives CASSPGLAGGPFF.

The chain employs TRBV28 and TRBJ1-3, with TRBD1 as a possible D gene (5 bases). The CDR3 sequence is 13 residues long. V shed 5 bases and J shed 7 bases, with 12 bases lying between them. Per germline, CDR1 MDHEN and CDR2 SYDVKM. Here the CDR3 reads CASSLDSSNTIYF. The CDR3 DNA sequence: TGTGCCAGCAGTCTAGACAGTTCGAACACCATATATTTT.

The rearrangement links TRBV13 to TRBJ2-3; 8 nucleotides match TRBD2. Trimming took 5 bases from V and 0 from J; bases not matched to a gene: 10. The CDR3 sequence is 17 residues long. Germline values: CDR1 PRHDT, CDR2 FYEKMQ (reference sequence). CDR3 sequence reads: CASSHTATSGSTDTQYF. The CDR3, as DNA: TGTGCCAGCAGCCACACCGCCACTAGCGGTAGCACAGATACGCAGTATTTT. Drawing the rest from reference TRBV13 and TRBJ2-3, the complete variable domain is AAGVIQSPRHLIKEKRETATLKCYPIPRHDTVYWYQQGPGQDPQFLISFYEKMQSDKGSIPDRFSAQQFSDYHSELNMSSLELGDSALYFCASSHTATSGSTDTQYFGPGTRLTVL.

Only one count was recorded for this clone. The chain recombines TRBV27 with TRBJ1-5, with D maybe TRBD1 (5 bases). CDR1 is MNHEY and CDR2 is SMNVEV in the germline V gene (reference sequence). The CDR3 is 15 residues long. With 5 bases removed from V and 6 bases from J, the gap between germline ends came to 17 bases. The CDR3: CASSPRQGTTQPQHF. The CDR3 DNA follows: TGTGCCAGCAGTCCACGGCAGGGAACAACTCAGCCCCAGCATTTT.

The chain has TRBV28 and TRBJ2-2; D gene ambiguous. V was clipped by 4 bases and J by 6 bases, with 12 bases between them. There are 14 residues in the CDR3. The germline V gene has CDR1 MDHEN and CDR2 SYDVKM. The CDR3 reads CASSSPLDAGELFF. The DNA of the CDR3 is TGTGCCAGCAGTTCGCCTTTGGACGCCGGGGAGCTGTTTTTT.

The CDR3 sequence: CASSLGRDRVYEQYF. The CDR3 DNA is TGCGCCAGCAGCTTGGGGCGGGACAGGGTCTACGAGCAGTACTTC. The chain carries TRBV5-1 and TRBJ2-7; 9 bases fit TRBD1. The CDR3 loop spans 15 amino acids. V was clipped by 0 bases and J by 3 bases; unmatched bases: 4. Germline V lookup: CDR1 SGHRS, CDR2 YFSETQ.

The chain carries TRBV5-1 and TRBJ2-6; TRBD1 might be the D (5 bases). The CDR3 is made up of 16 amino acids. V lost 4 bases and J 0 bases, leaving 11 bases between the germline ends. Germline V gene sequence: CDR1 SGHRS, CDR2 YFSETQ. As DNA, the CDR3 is TGCGCCAGCAGCACAGGACGGAGCTCTGGGGCCAACGTCCTGACTTTC. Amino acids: CASSTGRSSGANVLTF.

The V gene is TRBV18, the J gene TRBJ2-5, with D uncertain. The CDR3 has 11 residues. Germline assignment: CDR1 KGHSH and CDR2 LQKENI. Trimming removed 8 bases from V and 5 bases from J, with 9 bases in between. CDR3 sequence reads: CASAQRETQYF. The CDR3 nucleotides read TGTGCCAGCGCTCAACGGGAGACCCAGTACTTC.

CDR3 nucleotides: TGTGCCTGGAGGTCGGCATATGGCTACACCTTC. Translated: CAWRSAYGYTF. The chain combines TRBV30 with TRBJ1-2; D call uncertain. With 3 bases removed from V and 5 bases from J, the gap between germline ends came to 7 bases. There are 11 residues in the CDR3. Per the germline V gene, CDR1 is GTSNPN and CDR2 is SVGIG (reference sequence).

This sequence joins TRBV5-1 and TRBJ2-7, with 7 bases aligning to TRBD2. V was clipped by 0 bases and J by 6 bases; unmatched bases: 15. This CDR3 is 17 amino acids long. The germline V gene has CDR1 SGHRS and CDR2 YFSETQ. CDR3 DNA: TGCGCCAGCAGCTTGGCCCCACCGAGGCGGGAGAATCGCGAGCAGTACTTC. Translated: CASSLAPPRRENREQYF. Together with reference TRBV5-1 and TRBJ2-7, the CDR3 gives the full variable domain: KAGVTQTPRYLIKTRGQQVTLSCSPISGHRSVSWYQQTPGQGLQFLFEYFSETQRNKGNFPGRFSGRQFSNSRSEMNVSTLELGDSALYLCASSLAPPRRENREQYFGPGTRLTVT.

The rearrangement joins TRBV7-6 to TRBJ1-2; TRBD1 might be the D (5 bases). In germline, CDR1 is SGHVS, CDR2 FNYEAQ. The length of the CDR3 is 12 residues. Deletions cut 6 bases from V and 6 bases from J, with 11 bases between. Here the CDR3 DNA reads TGTGCCAGCAGTCCGGGGGATCATGGCTACACCTTC. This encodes CASSPGDHGYTF.

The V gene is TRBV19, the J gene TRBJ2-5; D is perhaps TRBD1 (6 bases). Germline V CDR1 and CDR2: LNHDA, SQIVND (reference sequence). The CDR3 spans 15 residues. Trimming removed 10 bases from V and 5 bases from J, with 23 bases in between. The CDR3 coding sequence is TGTGCCATTTCACTTGGGGGCGCCCGTGAGGAGACCCAGTACTTC. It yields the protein CAISLGGAREETQYF.

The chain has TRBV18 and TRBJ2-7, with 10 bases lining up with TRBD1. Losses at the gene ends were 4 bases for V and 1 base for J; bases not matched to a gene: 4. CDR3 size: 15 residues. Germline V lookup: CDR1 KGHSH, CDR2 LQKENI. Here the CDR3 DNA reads TGTGCCAGCTCACAAGGACAGGGGGAGTCCTACGAGCAGTACTTC. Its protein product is CASSQGQGESYEQYF. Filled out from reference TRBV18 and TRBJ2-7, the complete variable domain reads NAGVMQNPRHLVRRRGQEARLRCSPMKGHSHVYWYRQLPEEGLKFMVYLQKENIIDESGMPKERFSAEFPKEGPSILRIQQVVRGDSAAYFCASSQGQGESYEQYFGPGTRLTVT.

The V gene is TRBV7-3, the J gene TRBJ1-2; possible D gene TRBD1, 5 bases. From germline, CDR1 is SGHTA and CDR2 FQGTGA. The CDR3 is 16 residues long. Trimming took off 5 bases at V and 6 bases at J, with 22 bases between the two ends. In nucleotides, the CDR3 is TGTGCCAGCAGCCGCAGCGGGGCCAGAAGAACCAATGGCTACACCTTC. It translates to CASSRSGARRTNGYTF.

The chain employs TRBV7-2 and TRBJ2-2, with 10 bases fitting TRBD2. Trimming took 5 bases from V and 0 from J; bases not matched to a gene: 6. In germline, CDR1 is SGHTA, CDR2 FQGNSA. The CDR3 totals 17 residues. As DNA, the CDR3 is TGTGCCAGCAGCCGGACTAGCGGAAATTCGAACACCGGGGAGCTGTTTTTT. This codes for CASSRTSGNSNTGELFF.

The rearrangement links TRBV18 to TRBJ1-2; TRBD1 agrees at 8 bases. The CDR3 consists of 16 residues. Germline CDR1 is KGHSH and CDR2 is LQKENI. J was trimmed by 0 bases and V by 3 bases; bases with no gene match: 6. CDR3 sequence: CASSPGTGITNYGYTF. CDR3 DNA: TGTGCCAGCTCACCCGGGACAGGCATCACTAACTATGGCTACACCTTC.

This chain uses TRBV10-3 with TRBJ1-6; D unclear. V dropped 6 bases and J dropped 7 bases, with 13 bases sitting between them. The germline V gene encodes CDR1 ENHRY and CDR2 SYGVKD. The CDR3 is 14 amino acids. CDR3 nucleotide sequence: TGTGCCATCAGGCCGGGAGCAGAGAATTCACCCCTCCACTTT. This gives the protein CAIRPGAENSPLHF.

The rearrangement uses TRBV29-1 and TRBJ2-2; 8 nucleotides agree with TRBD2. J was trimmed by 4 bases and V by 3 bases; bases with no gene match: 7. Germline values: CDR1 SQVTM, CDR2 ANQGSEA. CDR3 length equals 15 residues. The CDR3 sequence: CSVDNPAGGTGELFF. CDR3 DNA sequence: TGCAGCGTTGATAACCCCGCGGGGGGCACCGGGGAGCTGTTTTTT.

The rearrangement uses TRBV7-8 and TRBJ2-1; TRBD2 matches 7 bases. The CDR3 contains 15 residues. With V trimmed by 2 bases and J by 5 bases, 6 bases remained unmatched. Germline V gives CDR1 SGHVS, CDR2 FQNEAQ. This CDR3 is CASSLSGTTNNEQFF. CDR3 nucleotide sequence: TGTGCCAGCAGCTTATCGGGGACTACCAACAATGAGCAGTTCTTC.